This T cell receptor beta chain came from a study of vaccination effects on CD4 cells after COVID-19 (dated by TCRdb to between 2021 and 2023). In the study overall: In the ViraFEST assay, PBMC were stimulated with viral peptide pools, and TCR sequencing was then used to find antigen-specific CD4+ T cell clonotypes based on their expansion. Post-vaccine samples across the study were collected a median of 72 days after the second dose, with a range of 14 to 241. Some 2 million PBMC per well were cultured in IMDM with about 4.6% human AB serum, around 10 IU/ml IL-2 and gentamicin, plus 10 ug/ml peptides. The study compared SARS-CoV-2 spike-specific CD4+ TCR repertoires before and after mRNA vaccination in COVID-19 convalescent patients and infection-naive vaccine recipients. Altogether, 10 COVID-19 convalescent patients and a handful of SARS-CoV-2-naive healthy vaccine recipients made up the full study. Cultures from other donors in the study were sequenced using the Oncomine TCR Beta short-read assay on an Illumina iSeq 100.

With regard to this clone: It lacks a known antigen. No much larger clonotype is one base removed from it; base qualities were not supplied.

Library preparation was by the immunoSEQ multiplex PCR assay. DNA from the CD4+ T cells that had been cultured and isolated underwent TCR beta CDR3 sequencing. The authors' analysis ran thus. The analysis removed non-productive TCR sequences, trimmed reads to the CDR3 region, and retained only CDR3s that were 7 or more amino acids long. The MANAFEST web app was used to pick out antigen-specific clonotypes by comparing their expansion in peptide wells with that in reference cultures. For clones to be considered positive, expansion at FDR<0.05 versus reference and all other wells, an odds ratio above 5, and a frequency above 0.1% in two replicate wells were required. A clonotype was called cross-reactive if it was significantly expanded both in SARS-CoV-2 spike wells and in at least one common cold coronavirus spike condition. Using the stringdist R package, CDR3 similarity was measured by Levenshtein distance, and unrooted trees were constructed with ape in R 3.6.1. TCRdb's version of the immuneACCESS table is confined to in-frame rearrangements and falls short of the full clone set. An unresolved V gene accounts for under half of the shortfall where checked; the remainder is of unknown origin. V and J calls and clone size are as listed in that table; D and trimming were resolved from the DNA. The sample table holds some 47,000 clones, of which less than 85% were seen once. Around 6.3% of the sample comes from the top ten.

After around eleven days of culture, CD4+ T cells were isolated with the EasySep CD4+ T cell isolation kit. Participants received two doses of either the BNT162b2 or the mRNA-1273 mRNA SARS-CoV-2 vaccine. Negative nucleocapsid antibody results before and after vaccination confirmed that the healthy vaccine recipients had no prior SARS-CoV-2 infection. Half of the culture medium was replaced with fresh IL-2-containing medium on days 3 and 7. Unless otherwise noted, each peptide stimulation condition was cultured in triplicate wells. Using Ficoll-Paque Plus gradient centrifugation, PBMC were separated from whole blood and then either used fresh or cryopreserved at -140C. Genomic DNA was extracted from cultured CD4+ T cells with the QIAamp micro DNA kit. V loses 8 bases at its end and J loses 4 bases; junction bases beyond the gene matches: 4. Reading from cysteine to phenylalanine, the CDR3 counts 13 amino acids. Just CDR3 DNA is preserved here, 39 bases in frame from base 1. Sequences MNHEY (CDR1) and SMNVEV (CDR2) are obtained from the germline V gene (reference sequence).

The paper's findings and limits, for the study overall: Among healthy vaccine recipients, nearly all vaccine-induced clones were SARS-CoV-2 mono-reactive, and only 1 of 255 was cross-reactive with common cold coronaviruses. Marked clonal contraction was observed in both infection-induced and vaccine-induced clones at late post-vaccination timepoints, consistent with waning T cell responses. Only a small number of convalescent patients were included, and no early post-infection timepoints were available, which limited the study.

The chain employs TRBV27 and TRBJ1-5, with 8 middle bases fitting TRBD1. The receptor's source is a human donor who received a COVID-19 vaccine. The material sequenced was CD4+ T cells from PBMCs cultured without peptide, taken after COVID-19 vaccination. The CDR3 loop reads CASRTGQNQPQHF. The DNA sequence is as follows: TGTGCCAGCCGGACAGGGCAGAATCAGCCCCAGCATTTT.